The rows below give T cell receptor beta chains drawn from one sample of a study of shared clonotypes between healthy human individuals. Some clones are missing from TCRdb's copy, which holds only in-frame ones; the method was immunoSEQ multiplex PCR. The repertoire consists of about 560,000 clones, with roughly 79% occurring once and the leading ten covering around 12%. The specimen was PBMCs. These TCRs come from a woman in her 40s in good health. Some clones in this sample may be carry-over from other donors' samples. The CDR3 runs from the conserved cysteine through the conserved F or W. Fields, in order: CDR3 length, V gene, clone size, D gene, J gene, CDR3 DNA, CDR3 protein. A D gene is named only where the DNA matches it firmly. The size entry is marked missing in some rows and otherwise reads once, few, many or a size class.

cdr3_length: 15; v_call: TRBV28; clone_size: .; d_call: .; j_call: TRBJ1-1; cdr3_nt: TGTGCCAGCAGTTTGTCCTTGATTCGGGGGACTGAAGCTTTCTTT; cdr3_aa: CASSLSLIRGTEAFF
cdr3_length: 16; v_call: TRBV27; clone_size: .; d_call: TRBD2; j_call: TRBJ2-7; cdr3_nt: TGTGCCAGCAGTGCCTATAGCGGGAGAAACACCTACGAGCAGTACTTC; cdr3_aa: CASSAYSGRNTYEQYF
cdr3_length: 17; v_call: TRBV6-1; clone_size: once; d_call: TRBD2; j_call: TRBJ2-5; cdr3_nt: TGTGCCAGCAGGGAACCGGGACTAGTGGGGCTCTCAGGGACCCAGTACTTC; cdr3_aa: CASREPGLVGLSGTQYF
cdr3_length: 15; v_call: TRBV27; clone_size: .; d_call: TRBD1; j_call: TRBJ1-1; cdr3_nt: TGTGCCAGCAGTTTATCCCGACAGGGGAACACTGAAGCTTTCTTT; cdr3_aa: CASSLSRQGNTEAFF
cdr3_length: 13; v_call: TRBV6-5; clone_size: .; d_call: .; j_call: TRBJ2-7; cdr3_nt: TGTGCCAGCAGTTACTCGCGCTCCTACGAGCAGTACTTC; cdr3_aa: CASSYSRSYEQYF
cdr3_length: 14; v_call: TRBV7-2; clone_size: few; d_call: .; j_call: TRBJ1-2; cdr3_nt: TGTGCCAGCAGCTTAGATACCCGGGACTATGGCTACACCTTC; cdr3_aa: CASSLDTRDYGYTF
cdr3_length: 17; v_call: TRBV10-3; clone_size: .; d_call: TRBD1; j_call: TRBJ1-3; cdr3_nt: TGTGCCATCAGAATGGGACAGATGGGGGTCTCTGGAAACACCATATATTTT; cdr3_aa: CAIRMGQMGVSGNTIYF
cdr3_length: 15; v_call: TRBV2; clone_size: .; d_call: .; j_call: TRBJ1-1; cdr3_nt: TGTGCCAGCAGTGAAGATTGGGGACAAAACACTGAAGCTTTCTTT; cdr3_aa: CASSEDWGQNTEAFF
cdr3_length: 15; v_call: TRBV5-1; clone_size: .; d_call: TRBD1; j_call: TRBJ2-5; cdr3_nt: TGCGCCAGCAGCTTGCCAGGGACAGGACAAGAGACCCAGTACTTC; cdr3_aa: CASSLPGTGQETQYF
cdr3_length: 14; v_call: TRBV5-1; clone_size: .; d_call: TRBD1; j_call: TRBJ1-2; cdr3_nt: TGCGCCAGCAGCCCCGGGACAGACGCCTATGGCTACACCTTC; cdr3_aa: CASSPGTDAYGYTF
cdr3_length: 16; v_call: TRBV5-1; clone_size: once; d_call: .; j_call: TRBJ1-2; cdr3_nt: TGCGCCAGCAGCTTGGCCGGCGCAGGGTTGCTGGCTGGCTACACCTTC; cdr3_aa: CASSLAGAGLLAGYTF
cdr3_length: 13; v_call: TRBV10-3; clone_size: .; d_call: .; j_call: TRBJ1-2; cdr3_nt: TGTGCCATCAGCCCCGACAGGAACTATGGCTACACCTTC; cdr3_aa: CAISPDRNYGYTF
cdr3_length: 14; v_call: TRBV29-1; clone_size: .; d_call: TRBD2; j_call: TRBJ2-5; cdr3_nt: TGCAGCGACGTTGAAAGTCTAGCGGGAGAGACCCAGTACTTC; cdr3_aa: CSDVESLAGETQYF
cdr3_length: 15; v_call: TRBV18; clone_size: .; d_call: .; j_call: TRBJ2-2; cdr3_nt: TGTGCCAGCTCACCTTTGGCGGGACACACCGGGGAGCTGTTTTTT; cdr3_aa: CASSPLAGHTGELFF
cdr3_length: 14; v_call: TRBV27; clone_size: .; d_call: .; j_call: TRBJ2-5; cdr3_nt: TGTGCCAGCAGTTTAAACCCGTTACGGGAGACCCAGTACTTC; cdr3_aa: CASSLNPLRETQYF
cdr3_length: 13; v_call: TRBV27; clone_size: few; d_call: .; j_call: TRBJ1-1; cdr3_nt: TGTGCCAGCAGCTACTATCGGGGAACTGAAGCTTTCTTT; cdr3_aa: CASSYYRGTEAFF
cdr3_length: 15; v_call: TRBV5-1; clone_size: .; d_call: TRBD1; j_call: TRBJ2-5; cdr3_nt: TGCGCCAGCAGCCCAGGGGACAGGGGACAAGAGACCCAGTACTTC; cdr3_aa: CASSPGDRGQETQYF
cdr3_length: 14; v_call: TRBV9; clone_size: .; d_call: .; j_call: TRBJ2-1; cdr3_nt: TGTGCCAGCAGTAGGGGCAGCTCCTACAATGAGCAGTTCTTC; cdr3_aa: CASSRGSSYNEQFF
cdr3_length: 17; v_call: TRBV5-4; clone_size: .; d_call: .; j_call: TRBJ2-2; cdr3_nt: TGTGCCAGCAGCTCTGGAGTTAGCGGTAGGAACACCGGGGAGCTGTTTTTT; cdr3_aa: CASSSGVSGRNTGELFF
cdr3_length: 13; v_call: TRBV7-2; clone_size: .; d_call: .; j_call: TRBJ2-7; cdr3_nt: TGTGCCAGCAGCTTCGCAGGGACCTACGAGCAGTACTTC; cdr3_aa: CASSFAGTYEQYF
cdr3_length: 14; v_call: TRBV5-6; clone_size: .; d_call: .; j_call: TRBJ2-7; cdr3_nt: TGTGCCAGCAGCTTGATTGTGGTCAGAGGGGAGCAGTACTTC; cdr3_aa: CASSLIVVRGEQYF
cdr3_length: 15; v_call: TRBV18; clone_size: .; d_call: .; j_call: TRBJ2-4; cdr3_nt: TGTGCCAGCTCACCCAGACTAGAGGCCAAAAACATTCAGTACTTC; cdr3_aa: CASSPRLEAKNIQYF
cdr3_length: 18; v_call: TRBV27; clone_size: .; d_call: TRBD1; j_call: TRBJ1-2; cdr3_nt: TGTGCCAGCAGTAATCATCCGGGGGGAGGTCAGGGGGAAGCGGGCTACACCTTC; cdr3_aa: CASSNHPGGGQGEAGYTF
cdr3_length: 17; v_call: TRBV5-4; clone_size: .; d_call: .; j_call: TRBJ1-1; cdr3_nt: TGTGCCAGCAGCTTGGCCGGAGCAGTCTCAAGGGACACTGAAGCTTTCTTT; cdr3_aa: CASSLAGAVSRDTEAFF
cdr3_length: 17; v_call: TRBV11-2; clone_size: .; d_call: .; j_call: TRBJ2-7; cdr3_nt: TGTGCCAGCAGCTTAGATGTTCACCCGATACCCTCCTACGAGCAGTACTTC; cdr3_aa: CASSLDVHPIPSYEQYF
cdr3_length: 14; v_call: TRBV29-1; clone_size: .; d_call: .; j_call: TRBJ2-2; cdr3_nt: TGCAGCGTCCTAAGACAGTGGGACACCGGGGAGCTGTTTTTT; cdr3_aa: CSVLRQWDTGELFF
cdr3_length: 17; v_call: TRBV4-1; clone_size: .; d_call: .; j_call: TRBJ1-4; cdr3_nt: TGCGCCAGCAGCCAAGATGTGCTCGCAGTAACTAATGAAAAACTGTTTTTT; cdr3_aa: CASSQDVLAVTNEKLFF
cdr3_length: 16; v_call: TRBV11-2; clone_size: .; d_call: .; j_call: TRBJ1-2; cdr3_nt: TGTGCCAGCAGCTTAGACTCCCCCCGGGATAACTATGGCTACACCTTC; cdr3_aa: CASSLDSPRDNYGYTF
cdr3_length: 15; v_call: TRBV27; clone_size: .; d_call: TRBD1; j_call: TRBJ2-7; cdr3_nt: TGTGCCAGCAGTTTAGTTGGACAGGGAGAGTACGAGCAGTACTTC; cdr3_aa: CASSLVGQGEYEQYF
cdr3_length: 15; v_call: TRBV5-1; clone_size: .; d_call: TRBD2; j_call: TRBJ2-1; cdr3_nt: TGCGCCAGCAGCGGCATGGCGGGAGTAAGCAATGAGCAGTTCTTC; cdr3_aa: CASSGMAGVSNEQFF
cdr3_length: 11; v_call: TRBV7-9; clone_size: .; d_call: .; j_call: TRBJ2-7; cdr3_nt: TGTGCCAGCAGCCCCCTAAACGAGCAGTACTTC; cdr3_aa: CASSPLNEQYF
cdr3_length: 16; v_call: TRBV7-6; clone_size: .; d_call: TRBD2; j_call: TRBJ2-1; cdr3_nt: TGTGCCAGCAGCTCCCCCGGGACTAGCGCCCACAATGAGCAGTTCTTC; cdr3_aa: CASSSPGTSAHNEQFF
cdr3_length: 15; v_call: TRBV6-1; clone_size: .; d_call: TRBD2; j_call: TRBJ2-3; cdr3_nt: TGTGCCAGCAGTGAGGGACTAGCGGAATCAGATACGCAGTATTTT; cdr3_aa: CASSEGLAESDTQYF
cdr3_length: 17; v_call: TRBV7-9; clone_size: once; d_call: .; j_call: TRBJ2-3; cdr3_nt: TGTGCCAGCAGCTTAGCTTGGGCAGAGAGCCACACAGATACGCAGTATTTT; cdr3_aa: CASSLAWAESHTDTQYF
cdr3_length: 16; v_call: TRBV19; clone_size: .; d_call: .; j_call: TRBJ1-1; cdr3_nt: TGTGCCAGTAGTCCCTGGGACCTACAATTGGGCACTGAAGCTTTCTTT; cdr3_aa: CASSPWDLQLGTEAFF
cdr3_length: 17; v_call: TRBV9; clone_size: .; d_call: TRBD2; j_call: TRBJ2-1; cdr3_nt: TGTGCCAGCAGCCGAGCCCTGAGCGGGAGCGGCTACAATGAGCAGTTCTTC; cdr3_aa: CASSRALSGSGYNEQFF
cdr3_length: 11; v_call: TRBV19; clone_size: .; d_call: .; j_call: TRBJ1-1; cdr3_nt: TGTGCCAGTAGTACCTCCTCGCGAGCTTTCTTT; cdr3_aa: CASSTSSRAFF
cdr3_length: 16; v_call: TRBV5-1; clone_size: .; d_call: TRBD2; j_call: TRBJ2-3; cdr3_nt: TGCGCCAGCAGCTTGGGGACTAGCGTGAGCACAGATACGCAGTATTTT; cdr3_aa: CASSLGTSVSTDTQYF
cdr3_length: 16; v_call: TRBV7-3; clone_size: .; d_call: TRBD2; j_call: TRBJ2-1; cdr3_nt: TGTGCCAGCAGCTTAGAGGGCTCGCTAGCGGGAGCTGAGCAGTTCTTC; cdr3_aa: CASSLEGSLAGAEQFF
cdr3_length: 18; v_call: TRBV9; clone_size: few; d_call: .; j_call: TRBJ1-3; cdr3_nt: TGTGCCAGCAGCCGTAGGGCAGACTATGTTCTCTCTGGAAACACCATATATTTT; cdr3_aa: CASSRRADYVLSGNTIYF
cdr3_length: 14; v_call: TRBV27; clone_size: few; d_call: .; j_call: TRBJ1-1; cdr3_nt: TGTGCCAGCAGTTTAGTCGGGGGGAACACTGAAGCTTTCTTT; cdr3_aa: CASSLVGGNTEAFF
cdr3_length: 13; v_call: TRBV30; clone_size: .; d_call: TRBD1; j_call: TRBJ2-5; cdr3_nt: TGTGCCTGGAACAGGGGCCTGGGGGAGACCCAGTACTTC; cdr3_aa: CAWNRGLGETQYF
cdr3_length: 13; v_call: TRBV6-1; clone_size: .; d_call: TRBD1; j_call: TRBJ2-4; cdr3_nt: TGTGCCAGCAGTGGAAACAGGGGAAACATTCAGTACTTC; cdr3_aa: CASSGNRGNIQYF
cdr3_length: 16; v_call: TRBV27; clone_size: .; d_call: .; j_call: TRBJ2-7; cdr3_nt: TGTGCCAGCAGTTTAAGGGGCACGAGCAACTCCTACGAGCAGTACTTC; cdr3_aa: CASSLRGTSNSYEQYF
cdr3_length: 14; v_call: TRBV5-1; clone_size: .; d_call: TRBD2; j_call: TRBJ2-7; cdr3_nt: TGCGCCAGCGCCATAGGGACTAGCGACTACGAGCAGTACTTC; cdr3_aa: CASAIGTSDYEQYF
cdr3_length: 15; v_call: TRBV15; clone_size: few; d_call: .; j_call: TRBJ2-3; cdr3_nt: TGTGCCACCAGCAGAGAAACAGGCCCATCGGATACGCAGTATTTT; cdr3_aa: CATSRETGPSDTQYF
cdr3_length: 13; v_call: TRBV7-2; clone_size: .; d_call: .; j_call: TRBJ1-2; cdr3_nt: TGTGCCAGCAGCTCCGAGGGCCTGTATGGCTACACCTTC; cdr3_aa: CASSSEGLYGYTF
cdr3_length: 17; v_call: TRBV7-8; clone_size: .; d_call: TRBD2; j_call: TRBJ2-7; cdr3_nt: TGTGCCAGCAGCTTTGGACTAGCGGGAGCGGGATCCTACGAGCAGTACTTC; cdr3_aa: CASSFGLAGAGSYEQYF
cdr3_length: 12; v_call: TRBV9; clone_size: few; d_call: .; j_call: TRBJ2-2; cdr3_nt: TGTGCCAGCACGCGCGATTCTGGGGAGCTGTTTTTT; cdr3_aa: CASTRDSGELFF
cdr3_length: 14; v_call: TRBV29-1; clone_size: many; d_call: .; j_call: TRBJ2-2; cdr3_nt: TGCAGCGTTGCGGGCAAAGCGAACACCGGGGAGCTGTTTTTT; cdr3_aa: CSVAGKANTGELFF
cdr3_length: 15; v_call: TRBV30; clone_size: many; d_call: TRBD1; j_call: TRBJ1-5; cdr3_nt: TGTGCCTGGAACCCGACAGGGGGCGCGGAAAGGCCCCAGCATTTT; cdr3_aa: CAWNPTGGAERPQHF
cdr3_length: 16; v_call: TRBV28; clone_size: .; d_call: TRBD1; j_call: TRBJ2-5; cdr3_nt: TGTGCCAGCAGTCAATACGGACAGGTCCACCAAGAGACCCAGTACTTC; cdr3_aa: CASSQYGQVHQETQYF
cdr3_length: 18; v_call: TRBV2; clone_size: .; d_call: TRBD2; j_call: TRBJ2-1; cdr3_nt: TGTGCCAGCAGTGAGCCGGGACTAGCGGGAGGCCAGGTCGATGAGCAGTTCTTC; cdr3_aa: CASSEPGLAGGQVDEQFF
cdr3_length: 14; v_call: TRBV10-3; clone_size: .; d_call: .; j_call: TRBJ1-2; cdr3_nt: TGTGCCATCAGTGAGTCGCCCCTGTCCTATGGCTACACCTTC; cdr3_aa: CAISESPLSYGYTF
cdr3_length: 14; v_call: TRBV2; clone_size: .; d_call: .; j_call: TRBJ1-4; cdr3_nt: TGTGCCAGCAGTGTCTTGGCAACTAATGAAAAACTGTTTTTT; cdr3_aa: CASSVLATNEKLFF
cdr3_length: 15; v_call: TRBV5-1; clone_size: .; d_call: .; j_call: TRBJ2-7; cdr3_nt: TGCGCCAGCAGCCCCGCCAATACAAACTCCTACGAGCAGTACTTC; cdr3_aa: CASSPANTNSYEQYF
cdr3_length: 15; v_call: TRBV6-1; clone_size: .; d_call: TRBD1; j_call: TRBJ2-7; cdr3_nt: TGTGCCAGCAGTGAATGGGGACAGACTCTTTACGAGCAGTACTTC; cdr3_aa: CASSEWGQTLYEQYF
cdr3_length: 15; v_call: TRBV9; clone_size: .; d_call: .; j_call: TRBJ2-3; cdr3_nt: TGTGCCAGCAATCGGGACTTCGGCGATGTAGATACGCAGTATTTT; cdr3_aa: CASNRDFGDVDTQYF
cdr3_length: 15; v_call: TRBV6-1; clone_size: .; d_call: TRBD2; j_call: TRBJ2-1; cdr3_nt: TGTGCCAGCAGGGTAGCGGGAGGCCTCTACAATGAGCAGTTCTTC; cdr3_aa: CASRVAGGLYNEQFF
cdr3_length: 11; v_call: TRBV7-8; clone_size: .; d_call: .; j_call: TRBJ2-3; cdr3_nt: TGTGCCAGCAGCCCCACAGATACGCAGTATTTT; cdr3_aa: CASSPTDTQYF